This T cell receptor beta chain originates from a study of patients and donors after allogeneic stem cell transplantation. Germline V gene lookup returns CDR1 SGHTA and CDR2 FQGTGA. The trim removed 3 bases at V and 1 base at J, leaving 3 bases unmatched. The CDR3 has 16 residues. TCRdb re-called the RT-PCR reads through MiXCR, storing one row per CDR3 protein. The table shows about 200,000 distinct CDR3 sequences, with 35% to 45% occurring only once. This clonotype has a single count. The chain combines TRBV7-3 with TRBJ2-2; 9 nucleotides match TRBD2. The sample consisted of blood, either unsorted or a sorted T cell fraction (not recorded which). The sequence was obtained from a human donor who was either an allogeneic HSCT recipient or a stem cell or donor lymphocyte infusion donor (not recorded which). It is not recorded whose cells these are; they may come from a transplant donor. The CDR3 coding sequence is TGTGCCAGCAGCTTTCTAGCGGGGAAGAACACCGGGGAGCTGTTTTTT. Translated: CASSFLAGKNTGELFF.